Listed below are T cell receptor beta chains from one sample, sequenced in a study of OX40 agonist ivuxolimab in advanced cancers. Profiling relied on immunoSEQ multiplex PCR, and the TCRdb table lists in-frame clones only, not all of them. The sample holds more than 85,000 clones; about 79% are singletons and the top ten take roughly 1.5%. Sequenced material: CD4+ or CD8+ T cells sorted from blood, taken in a trial of the OX40 agonist ivuxolimab. All receptors derive from an adult with an advanced solid tumor such as melanoma, head and neck, liver or kidney cancer. Each CDR3 is given with its conserved first and last residue. The D gene is left open where the match is weak. Clone size is stated in some rows and not others, as once, few, many or a class when expanded.

. . TRBJ2-5 TRBV7-9 CASSYYGGQETQYF TGTGCCAGCAGCTACTACGGCGGCCAAGAGACCCAGTACTTC
. . TRBJ1-2 TRBV6-1 CASSESTNWNGYTF TGTGCCAGCAGTGAGTCAACGAACTGGAATGGCTACACCTTC
TRBD1 . TRBJ2-2 TRBV19 CASISRTGANTGELFF TGTGCCAGTATCTCCCGGACAGGGGCCAACACCGGGGAGCTGTTTTTT
. . TRBJ2-1 TRBV12-5 CASGLVQGGSYNEQFF TGTGCTAGTGGTTTGGTACAGGGGGGGAGCTACAATGAGCAGTTCTTC
. . TRBJ1-5 TRBV28 CASSLPATGNQPQHF TGTGCCAGCAGTTTACCCGCCACAGGCAATCAGCCCCAGCATTTT
. many TRBJ2-1 TRBV5-1 CASSLAQGPLEQFF TGCGCCAGCAGCTTGGCGCAGGGGCCACTGGAGCAGTTCTTC
. . TRBJ2-1 TRBV11-2 CASSLGGLGGGNEQFF TGTGCCAGCAGCTTAGGAGGCTTAGGGGGGGGCAATGAGCAGTTCTTC
TRBD1 . TRBJ2-7 TRBV5-4 CASSSKTGGSYEQYF TGTGCCAGCAGCTCTAAGACAGGGGGTTCCTACGAGCAGTACTTC
. . TRBJ2-7 TRBV18 CASSPRGVRDYEQYF TGTGCCAGCTCCCCAAGGGGGGTCCGGGACTACGAGCAGTACTTC
. . TRBJ2-3 TRBV2 CASSRGGTSTDTQYF TGTGCCAGCAGTCGGGGCGGGACTAGCACAGATACGCAGTATTTT
. . TRBJ2-1 TRBV7-3 CASSDHLEQFF TGTGCCAGCAGCGATCACCTAGAGCAGTTCTTC
. . TRBJ1-3 TRBV9 CASREGAGNTIYF TGTGCCAGCAGGGAGGGGGCTGGAAACACCATATATTTT
. . TRBJ2-5 TRBV5-1 CASSLEWGRWETQYF TGCGCCAGCAGCTTGGAATGGGGGCGGTGGGAGACCCAGTACTTC
TRBD1 . TRBJ1-1 TRBV14 CASSPTGQGLVRNEAFF TGTGCCAGCAGCCCGACCGGACAGGGTCTTGTCCGGAATGAAGCTTTCTTT
TRBD1 . TRBJ2-1 TRBV4-3 CASSQVGTDYNEQFF TGCGCCAGCAGCCAAGTGGGGACAGACTACAATGAGCAGTTCTTC